The 10 T cell receptor beta chains below come from one sample, sequenced in a study of blood T cell repertoires in COVID-19. The table came from immunoSEQ multiplex PCR; TCRdb's copy has only in-frame clones and leaves some out. The data contain roughly 140,000 clones, 84% of them singletons. Input material: peripheral blood. The receptors come from a human donor in a cohort sampled during active COVID-19.

This clone was seen a single time. CDR3 amino acids: CASGQGRAYGYTF. Here the CDR3 DNA reads TGTGCCAGCGGGCAGGGTAGGGCCTATGGCTACACCTTC. V gene TRBV6-5 combines with J gene TRBJ1-2, with D possibly TRBD1 on 5 matching bases. The CDR3 extends over 13 amino acids. Trimming took 8 bases from V and 4 from J, leaving 14 bases between them. Germline CDR1 is MNHEY and CDR2 is SVGAGI.

This clone appeared a few times. The chain uses TRBV4-2 and TRBJ2-1, with 7 bases matching TRBD2. Losses at the gene ends were 0 bases for V and 1 base for J; bases not matched to a gene: 3. Germline V gives CDR1 LGHNA, CDR2 YNFKEQ. CDR3 length equals 16 residues. CDR3 bases: TGTGCCAGCAGCCAAGATGGGGGGGGATCCTACAATGAGCAGTTCTTC. It encodes CASSQDGGGSYNEQFF.

The rearrangement uses TRBV19 and TRBJ2-1; 11 bases map to TRBD2. J gave up 4 bases and V 5 bases, and 10 bases lay outside the gene matches. Germline V CDR1 and CDR2: LNHDA, SQIVND (reference sequence). The CDR3 contains 17 residues. The CDR3 nucleotides read TGTGCCAGTAGTGTGGTAGCGGGGGGGGCTCTATACAATGAGCAGTTCTTC. Protein: CASSVVAGGALYNEQFF. The full variable domain, with the rest looked up from reference TRBV19 and TRBJ2-1, is DGGITQSPKYLFRKEGQNVTLSCEQNLNHDAMYWYRQDPGQGLRLIYYSQIVNDFQKGDIAEGYSVSREKKESFPLTVTSAQKNPTAFYLCASSVVAGGALYNEQFFGPGTRLTVL.

The table lists this clone with a count of one. The rearrangement joins TRBV5-1 to TRBJ1-4, with D possibly being TRBD1 (6 bases). V lost 4 bases and J lost 5, with 9 bases in between. CDR1 SGHRS and CDR2 YFSETQ come from the germline V gene. This CDR3 region has 13 residues. In DNA, the CDR3 is TGCGCCAGCAGCACAGGGTTAAATGAAAAACTGTTTTTT. It codes for CASSTGLNEKLFF.

This clone occurred a few times. Other DNA sequences in this specimen translate into the identical CDR3. The J gene is TRBJ2-3, the V gene TRBV7-3; 12 bases fit TRBD2. Germline trimming cut 5 bases from V and 0 bases from J; bases unmatched to any gene: 0. The CDR3 is made up of 15 amino acids. Looked up from germline, CDR1 is SGHTA and CDR2 is FQGTGA. DNA of the CDR3: TGTGCCAGCAGCCTAGCGGGGGGGAGCACAGATACGCAGTATTTT. This sequence encodes CASSLAGGSTDTQYF.

This rearrangement joins TRBV4-3 to TRBJ1-6; D remains unclear. V gave up 0 bases and J gave up 0 bases, with 9 bases separating them. The CDR3 spans 17 residues. The germline V gene has CDR1 LGHNA and CDR2 YSLEER. This CDR3 reads CASSQDISSSYNSPLHF. The CDR3 DNA sequence: TGCGCCAGCAGCCAAGATATTAGCAGCTCCTATAATTCACCCCTCCACTTT.

The chain combines TRBV9 with TRBJ2-2, with 7 bases identical to TRBD1. The germline gives CDR1 SGDLS, CDR2 YYNGEE. The CDR3 has 18 amino acids. After removal of 3 bases from V and 4 bases from J, the junction contained 15 bases not matched to a gene. The CDR3 is CASSGHPRGRGLTGELFF. For the CDR3, the DNA is TGTGCCAGCAGCGGACACCCCCGAGGTAGGGGGCTCACCGGGGAGCTGTTTTTT.

This clone has a single count. The chain is built from TRBV28 and TRBJ1-3; 9 bases align to TRBD1. The germline V gene has CDR1 MDHEN and CDR2 SYDVKM. Unmatched junction bases numbered 7, after V lost 5 bases and J lost 8 bases. The CDR3 is made up of 14 amino acids. The CDR3 sequence is CASSGTGSADTIYF. In DNA, the CDR3 is TGTGCCAGCAGTGGGACAGGGAGTGCAGACACCATATATTTT. The complete variable domain, with remaining parts taken from reference TRBV28 and TRBJ1-3, reads DVKVTQSSRYLVKRTGEKVFLECVQDMDHENMFWYRQDPGLGLRLIYFSYDVKMKEKGDIPEGYSVSREKKERFSLILESASTNQTSMYLCASSGTGSADTIYFGEGSWLTVV.

This sequence joins TRBV7-9 and TRBJ2-2; no clear D gene. This CDR3 is built from 15 residues. Trimming took off 8 bases at V and 4 bases at J, with 17 bases between the two ends. Germline V gives CDR1 SEHNR, CDR2 FQNEAQ (reference sequence). The CDR3 loop reads CASRLASASTGELFF. The CDR3 coding sequence is TGTGCCAGCCGCCTCGCCAGCGCAAGCACCGGGGAGCTGTTTTTT.

The CDR3 loop reads CASSLILQPQHF. The CDR3 nucleotides are TGTGCCAGCAGTTTAATATTACAGCCCCAGCATTTT. The rearrangement joins TRBV28 to TRBJ1-5; D remains unclear. In germline, CDR1 is MDHEN, CDR2 SYDVKM. The CDR3 consists of 12 residues. V lost 2 bases and J 7 bases, leaving 6 bases between the germline ends. The variable domain in full, completed from reference TRBV28 and TRBJ1-5, reads DVKVTQSSRYLVKRTGEKVFLECVQDMDHENMFWYRQDPGLGLRLIYFSYDVKMKEKGDIPEGYSVSREKKERFSLILESASTNQTSMYLCASSLILQPQHFGDGTRLSIL.